This T cell receptor (beta chain) stems from a study of cytomegalovirus exposure and HLA in healthy donors. Profiled with immunoSEQ multiplex PCR; TCRdb holds only in-frame clones, not every one. The table lists about 330,000 clones, approximately 86% of them singletons, with more than 0.9% in the top ten. Trimming at V came to 5 bases and at J to 2 bases, leaving 4 bases not matched to a gene. The CDR3 extends over 15 amino acids. CDR1 is MDHEN, CDR2 SYDVKM, per germline. This chain links TRBV28 with TRBJ2-5, with 11 bases aligning to TRBD2. Sequences were obtained from PBMCs. The receptor was derived from a woman in her twenties or thirties in good health and CMV-seropositive. Here the CDR3 DNA reads TGTGCCAGCAGTCTTCTAGCGGGAGGACAAGAGACCCAGTACTTC. It encodes CASSLLAGGQETQYF.